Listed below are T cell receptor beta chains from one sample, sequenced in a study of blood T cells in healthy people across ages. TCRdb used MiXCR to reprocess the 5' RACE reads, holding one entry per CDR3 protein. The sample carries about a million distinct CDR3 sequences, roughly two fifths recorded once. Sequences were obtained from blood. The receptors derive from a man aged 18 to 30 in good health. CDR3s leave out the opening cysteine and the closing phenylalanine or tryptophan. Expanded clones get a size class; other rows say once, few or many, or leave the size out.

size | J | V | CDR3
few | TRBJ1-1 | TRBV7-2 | ASSLDGGAPEAF
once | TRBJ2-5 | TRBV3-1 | ASSQQGQETQC
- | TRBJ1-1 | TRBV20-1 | SASGDRTEAF
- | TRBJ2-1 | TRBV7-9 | ASSPAWSGGVYEQF
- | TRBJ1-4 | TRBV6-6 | ASSYPPLF
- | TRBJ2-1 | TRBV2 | ASRKRGGGETSEQF
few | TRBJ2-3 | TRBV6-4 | ASSESAGGTDTQY
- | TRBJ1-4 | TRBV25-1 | ASSARRQGATNEKLF
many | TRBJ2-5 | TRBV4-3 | ASSQDLLLQETQY
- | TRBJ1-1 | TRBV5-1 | ASSSGSLGVTGDTEAF
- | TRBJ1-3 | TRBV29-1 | SVAATGARGNTIY
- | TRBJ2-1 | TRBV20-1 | SASRDSATNEQF
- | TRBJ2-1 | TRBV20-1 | SATPRGIRGEQF
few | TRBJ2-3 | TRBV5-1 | ASSLSPTHTQY
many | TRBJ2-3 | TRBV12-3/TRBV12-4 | AGSGDGTDTQY
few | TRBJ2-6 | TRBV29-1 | SVEGSGANVLT
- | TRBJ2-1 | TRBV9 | ASSVDGSAYNEQF
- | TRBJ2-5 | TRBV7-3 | ASSLFSGLAGGQIGETQY
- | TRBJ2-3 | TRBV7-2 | ASTISGTSGDTQY
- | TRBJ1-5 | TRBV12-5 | ASGWTAVNQPQH
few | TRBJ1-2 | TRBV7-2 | ASSLAGSGENYGYT
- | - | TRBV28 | ARSSRRGPFNIQY
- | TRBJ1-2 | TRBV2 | ASSETSPRQGSYGYT
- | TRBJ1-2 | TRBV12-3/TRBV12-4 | ASSSTGTGQGYGYT
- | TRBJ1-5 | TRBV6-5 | ASSSGNRPYSNQPQH
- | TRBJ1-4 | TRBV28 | ASSSGTGSGKLF